This T cell receptor (beta chain) emerged from a study of blood T cell repertoires in COVID-19. Study summary: Italy, Spain and the United States were the sources of the convalescent and acute COVID-19 samples.

It was during active infection that Seattle patients were enrolled and then longitudinally followed. Germline V gene lookup returns CDR1 MNHEY and CDR2 SVGAGI. Trimming took 4 bases from V and 8 from J, leaving 11 bases between them. The CDR3 is 12 amino acids. The repertoire was sequenced with immunoSEQ multiplex PCR; TCRdb's copy has only in-frame clones and lacks some. The table has around 260,000 clones, about 86% seen once; the top ten hold more than 15%. The sample taken for sequencing was peripheral blood. The receptor's source is a person aged 70 to 85 with COVID-19, enrolled during active disease. The V gene is TRBV6-5, the J gene TRBJ1-1; D remains unclear. The CDR3 spells CASSSGWREAFF. Written as DNA, the CDR3 is TGTGCCAGCAGTTCCGGGTGGAGGGAAGCTTTCTTT.